Below, 3 T cell receptor beta chains from the same sample are listed, as sequenced in a study of blood T cell repertoires in COVID-19. Assay used: immunoSEQ multiplex PCR; TCRdb lists only in-frame clones, some missing. Of some 87,000 clones in the sample, about 90% were seen once. Source material: peripheral blood. These receptor sequences come from a human donor with COVID-19, enrolled during active disease. The donor label of this sample is uncertain.

V gene TRBV6-5 combines with J gene TRBJ1-2, with 7 nucleotides matching TRBD1. The germline V gene encodes CDR1 MNHEY and CDR2 SVGAGI. J lost 4 bases, V lost 7 bases, and 12 bases had no gene match. The CDR3 sequence is 15 residues long. As DNA, the CDR3 is TGTGCCAGCACTATCACGGCAGGGGGAGGCTATGGCTACACCTTC. Translating it yields CASTITAGGGYGYTF.

This rearrangement joins TRBV5-1 to TRBJ2-2, with D possibly being TRBD2 (5 bases). CDR1 and CDR2 (germline): SGHRS, YFSETQ. The CDR3 has 14 amino acids. V lost 0 bases, J lost 7 bases, and 10 bases lay in between. The DNA for the CDR3 is TGCGCCAGCAGCTTGGAACTAGGGCTCGGGGAGCTGTTTTTT. Amino acid sequence: CASSLELGLGELFF. The full variable domain, with the rest looked up from reference TRBV5-1 and TRBJ2-2, is KAGVTQTPRYLIKTRGQQVTLSCSPISGHRSVSWYQQTPGQGLQFLFEYFSETQRNKGNFPGRFSGRQFSNSRSEMNVSTLELGDSALYLCASSLELGLGELFFGEGSRLTVL.

The chain has TRBV6-1 and TRBJ2-7; a weak D match, TRBD1 (5 bases). The CDR3 covers 13 residues. V was shortened by 0 bases and J by 9 bases, with 12 bases between the two germline ends. From germline, CDR1 is MNHNS and CDR2 SASEGT. The CDR3 spells CASSEALQAPQYF. CDR3 bases: TGTGCCAGCAGTGAAGCCTTACAGGCCCCGCAGTACTTC.